This TCR beta chain is drawn from a study of T-cell memory formation after mild COVID-19. Regarding the study as a whole: CD4+ contracting clones were mainly CM and EM; CD8+ ones, EMRA. CD4+ bias marked clones expanding day 15 to 37, unlike balanced contracting clones.

Concerning this clonotype: The antigen is undetermined.

There are 16 residues in the CDR3. Germline CDR1 is SEHNR and CDR2 is FQNEAQ (reference sequence). The ends were cut back, 5 bases at V and 2 bases at J, with 17 bases in the middle. TCRdb re-called the 5' RACE reads with MiXCR, one entry per CDR3 protein. The sample lists 250,000 to 350,000 distinct CDR3 sequences, around 16% occurring once. This receptor was obtained from a man aged 18 to 29 who had mild COVID-19 (a few samples of this study predate the infection). Cell type and time point are not known. The chain joins TRBV7-9 to TRBJ2-3, with TRBD1 as a possible D gene (6 bases). The sequencing sample was made of PBMCs or a T cell subset sorted from them (not recorded which). This chain's CDR3 is CASSQEPGQITDTQYF. The CDR3 DNA reads TGTGCCAGCAGCCAAGAACCGGGACAAATCACAGATACGCAGTATTTT.